The T cell receptor beta chain described here comes from a study of CD8 T cells in Susac syndrome. Sequencing of TCR beta drew on CD8+ and CD4+ T cells from blood. Negative isolation was used for CD8+ and CD4+ T cells, and FACS enrichment was applied to TEMRA cells. Random hexamers were used to reverse transcribe an amount of 0.5 to 1 ug RNA. The authors amplified TCR beta CDR3 across 54 Vbeta and 13 Jbeta using immunoSEQ multiplex PCR. MiXCR, applied by TCRdb to the immunoSEQ multiplex PCR reads, yields one record per CDR3 protein. Here the sample spans approximately 110,000 distinct CDR3 sequences, 96% being singletons. Sample: CD4+ T cells from PBMCs. This clonotype was sampled from a human donor in good health.

The CDR3: CSASVTGPYGYTF. The CDR3 coding sequence is TGCAGTGCCTCAGTAACAGGGCCTTATGGCTACACCTTC. This chain connects TRBV20-1 to TRBJ1-2; D is possibly TRBD1 (6 bases). V was pared by 6 bases and J by 5 bases, with 16 bases between. In germline, CDR1 is DFQATT, CDR2 SNEGSKA (reference sequence). The CDR3 totals 13 residues.